This T cell receptor beta chain appears in the sequencing data of a study of blood T cell repertoires in COVID-19. Germline-derived CDR1 and CDR2 are MDHEN and SYDVKM. V was clipped by 6 bases and J by 5 bases; unmatched bases: 22. The CDR3 totals 19 residues. Assay: immunoSEQ multiplex PCR; the TCRdb copy retains only in-frame clones and omits some. The data hold some 68,000 clones, with around 85% observed a single time. The V and J genes are TRBV28 and TRBJ1-5; 7 positions match TRBD1. The TCR originated in a man aged 45-60 years with active COVID-19. The sequenced sample was peripheral blood. The CDR3 DNA reads TGTGCCAGCAGCCGATCACAGGGGCTGGGCAGTTTATTTGATCAGCCCCAGCATTTT. As protein: CASSRSQGLGSLFDQPQHF.